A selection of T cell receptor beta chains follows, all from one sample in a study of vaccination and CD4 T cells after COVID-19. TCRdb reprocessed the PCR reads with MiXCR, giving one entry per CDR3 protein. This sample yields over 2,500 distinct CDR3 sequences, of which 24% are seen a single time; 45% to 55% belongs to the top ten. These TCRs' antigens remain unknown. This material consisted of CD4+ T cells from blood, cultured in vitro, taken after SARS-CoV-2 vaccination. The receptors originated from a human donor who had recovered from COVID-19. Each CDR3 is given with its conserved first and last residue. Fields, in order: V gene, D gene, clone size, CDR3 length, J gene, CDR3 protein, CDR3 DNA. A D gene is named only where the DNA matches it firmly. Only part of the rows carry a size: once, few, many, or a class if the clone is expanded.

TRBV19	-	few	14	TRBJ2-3	CASMRGSRTDTQYF	TGTGCCAGTATGAGGGGATCCCGCACAGATACGCAGTATTTT
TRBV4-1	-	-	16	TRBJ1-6	CASSPVLDRVDSPLHF	TGCGCCAGCAGCCCAGTTCTCGACCGGGTCGATTCACCCCTCCACTTT
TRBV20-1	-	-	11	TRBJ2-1	CSALTSLEQFF	TGCAGTGCTCTTACTAGTCTTGAGCAGTTCTTC
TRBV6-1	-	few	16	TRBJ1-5	CASRDPQQDSNQPQHF	TGTGCCAGCAGGGACCCCCAGCAGGACAGCAATCAGCCCCAGCATTTT
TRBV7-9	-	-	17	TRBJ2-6	CASGGDRVSSGANVLTF	TGTGCCAGTGGAGGGGACAGAGTTTCTTCTGGGGCCAACGTCCTGACTTTC
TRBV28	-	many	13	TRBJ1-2	CASSLPYRDGYTF	TGTGCCAGCAGTCTCCCTTACAGGGATGGCTACACCTTC
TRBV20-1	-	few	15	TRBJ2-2	CSASQRGGGLGELFF	TGCAGTGCTTCACAACGTGGGGGGGGCCTCGGGGAGCTGTTTTTT
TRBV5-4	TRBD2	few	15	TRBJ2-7	CASSRTSGGFGEQYF	TGTGCCAGCAGCCGGACTAGCGGGGGGTTTGGCGAGCAGTACTTC
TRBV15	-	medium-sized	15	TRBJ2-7	CATSREKGVSYEQYF	TGTGCCACCAGCAGAGAGAAGGGGGTGTCCTACGAGCAGTACTTC
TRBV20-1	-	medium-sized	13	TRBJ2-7	CSAPPGTLDEQYF	TGCAGTGCTCCCCCGGGAACCCTGGACGAGCAGTACTTC
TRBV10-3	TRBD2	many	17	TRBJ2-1	CATKNRPAGGMVDEQFF	TGTGCCACCAAAAACCGCCCAGCGGGGGGGATGGTCGATGAGCAGTTCTTC
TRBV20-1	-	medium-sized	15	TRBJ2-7	CSARDPHRASDEQYF	TGCAGTGCTAGAGATCCCCACAGGGCGTCTGACGAGCAGTACTTC
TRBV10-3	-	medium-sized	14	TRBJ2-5	CAISVTVVNAPSYF	TGTGCCATCAGTGTAACGGTCGTCAATGCGCCCTCGTACTTC
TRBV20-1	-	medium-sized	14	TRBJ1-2	CSARDVNTNYGYTF	TGCAGTGCCCGGGACGTTAACACTAACTATGGCTACACCTTC
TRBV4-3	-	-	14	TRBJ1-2	CASSQDSTGSGYTF	TGCGCCAGCAGCCAAGATTCAACAGGCAGTGGCTACACCTTC
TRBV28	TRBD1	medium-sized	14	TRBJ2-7	CASTLRLDRGEQYF	TGTGCCAGCACCTTAAGACTTGACAGGGGCGAGCAGTACTTC
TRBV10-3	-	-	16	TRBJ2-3	CAISGESGPRTDTQYF	TGTGCCATCAGTGGCGAAAGCGGTCCCCGCACAGATACGCAGTATTTT
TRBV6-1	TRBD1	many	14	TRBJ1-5	CASSDQGGNQPQHF	TGTGCCAGCAGTGATCAGGGGGGCAATCAGCCCCAGCATTTT
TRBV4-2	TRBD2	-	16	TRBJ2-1	CASSQGTSGGSHEQFF	TGTGCCAGCAGCCAAGGGACTAGCGGGGGTAGCCATGAGCAGTTCTTC
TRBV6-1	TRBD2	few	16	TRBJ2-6	CASSPGGSSGANVLTF	TGTGCCAGCAGTCCCGGGGGGAGCTCTGGGGCCAACGTCCTGACTTTC
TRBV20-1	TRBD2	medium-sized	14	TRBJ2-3	CSARPSGGTDTQYF	TGCAGTGCTAGACCGAGCGGGGGCACAGATACGCAGTATTTT
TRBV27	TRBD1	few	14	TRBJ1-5	CASSPDRVRQPQHF	TGTGCCAGCAGCCCTGACAGGGTGAGGCAGCCCCAGCATTTT
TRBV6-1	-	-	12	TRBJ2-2	CASSEYPGELFF	TGTGCCAGCAGTGAATATCCCGGGGAGCTGTTTTTT
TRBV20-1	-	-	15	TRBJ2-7	CSARLPGRTVNEQYF	TGCAGTGCTAGACTCCCAGGACGAACGGTAAACGAGCAGTACTTC
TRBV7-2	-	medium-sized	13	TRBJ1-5	CASSPGGNQPQHF	TGTGCCAGCAGCCCCGGGGGTAATCAGCCCCAGCATTTT
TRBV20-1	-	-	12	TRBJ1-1	CSASPGNTEAFF	TGCAGTGCTAGTCCAGGGAACACTGAAGCTTTCTTT
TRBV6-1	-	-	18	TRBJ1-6	CASSYKAGARIYNSPLHF	TGTGCCAGCAGCTATAAGGCAGGGGCACGGATCTATAATTCACCCCTCCACTTT
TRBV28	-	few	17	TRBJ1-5	CASSFSGRGWVYQPQHF	TGTGCCAGCAGTTTCTCCGGCAGGGGATGGGTTTATCAGCCCCAGCATTTT
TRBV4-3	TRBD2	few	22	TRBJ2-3	CASSQGLLMGGAGGTSTDTQYF	TGCGCCAGCAGCCAAGGTCTCTTAATGGGCGGGGCGGGGGGAACCTCTACAGATACGCAGTATTTT
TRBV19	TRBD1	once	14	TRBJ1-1	CASSRDRGSTEAFF	TGTGCCAGTAGTAGGGACAGGGGGAGCACTGAAGCTTTCTTT
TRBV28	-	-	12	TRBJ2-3	CASSSTVDTQYF	TGTGCCAGCAGTTCAACTGTCGATACGCAGTATTTT
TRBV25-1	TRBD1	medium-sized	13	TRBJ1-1	CASVQGLNTEAFF	TGTGCCAGCGTACAGGGGCTGAACACTGAAGCTTTCTTT
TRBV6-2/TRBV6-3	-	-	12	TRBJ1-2	CASRWGNYGYTF	TGTGCCAGCAGATGGGGGAACTATGGCTACACCTTC